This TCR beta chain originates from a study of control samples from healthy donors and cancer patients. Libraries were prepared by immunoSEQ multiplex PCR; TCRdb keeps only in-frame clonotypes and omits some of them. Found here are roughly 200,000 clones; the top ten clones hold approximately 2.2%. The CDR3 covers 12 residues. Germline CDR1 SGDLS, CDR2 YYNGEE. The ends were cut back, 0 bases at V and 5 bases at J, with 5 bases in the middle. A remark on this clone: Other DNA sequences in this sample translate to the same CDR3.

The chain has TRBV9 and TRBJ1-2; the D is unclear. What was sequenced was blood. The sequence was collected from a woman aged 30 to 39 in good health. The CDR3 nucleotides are TGTGCCAGCAGCGTAGGGGGTTATGGCTACACCTTC. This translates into CASSVGGYGYTF.